Following are 14 T cell receptor beta chains from one sample sequenced in a study of cytomegalovirus exposure and HLA in healthy donors. PCR primers comprised 60 Vbeta and 13 Jbeta primers. Sequencing used immunoSEQ multiplex PCR; TCRdb keeps in-frame clones, though not all of them. This table has around 36,000 clones, about four fifths appearing once. The sample taken for sequencing was PBMCs. Receptors were obtained from a woman aged 40 to 55 in good health and CMV-seronegative.

This clone was seen only once. The CDR3 sequence: CASRPTGTGIYEQYF. As DNA, the CDR3 is TGTGCCAGCAGACCCACCGGGACAGGGATCTACGAGCAGTACTTC. The V call is TRBV5-6, the J call TRBJ2-7; 9 bases align to TRBD1. Trimming removed 5 bases from V and 3 bases from J; junction bases left unmatched: 9. Germline V gene data show CDR1 as SGHDT and CDR2 as YYEEEE. The CDR3 has 15 amino acids.

The chain carries TRBV2 and TRBJ2-3; D unresolved. The CDR3 length is 13 residues. Trimming took 7 bases from V and 0 from J, leaving 8 bases between them. Germline CDR1 is SNHLY and CDR2 is FYNNEI. The DNA of the CDR3 is TGTGCCAGCAACGGGTATAGCACAGATACGCAGTATTTT. Translated: CASNGYSTDTQYF.

The CDR3 loop reads CASSLAAQAGEQYF. In DNA form, the CDR3 reads TGTGCCAGCAGCTTAGCGGCCCAGGCGGGGGAGCAGTACTTC. The V call is TRBV7-2, the J call TRBJ2-7; D may be TRBD2 (6 bases). Trimming pared 0 bases from V and 7 bases from J, leaving 13 bases between. The CDR3 totals 14 residues. Germline loops: CDR1 SGHTA, CDR2 FQGNSA.

The V and J genes are TRBV7-9 and TRBJ1-1; 10 bases agree with TRBD1. CDR1 and CDR2 from the germline V gene are SEHNR and FQNEAQ (reference sequence). The CDR3 has 18 residues. Losses at the gene ends were 5 bases for V and 0 bases for J; bases not matched to a gene: 12. The CDR3 nucleotides read TGTGCCAGCAGCAGTGGGGGACAGGGGACCCTCATGAACACTGAAGCTTTCTTT. This gives the protein CASSSGGQGTLMNTEAFF.

This chain joins TRBV7-3 and TRBJ1-2; 9 bases are a match to TRBD1. The CDR3 extends over 15 amino acids. V shed 0 bases and J 8 bases; nucleotides not matched to a gene: 7. Germline V gives CDR1 SGHTA, CDR2 FQGTGA. CDR3 residues: CASSLTRDRAQGYTF. In nucleotides, the CDR3 is TGTGCCAGCAGCTTAACACGGGACAGGGCCCAAGGCTACACCTTC.

This clone was counted only a few times. This chain connects TRBV5-4 to TRBJ2-2, with TRBD1 matching 9 bases. The CDR3 has 16 amino acids. The J segment lost 5 bases and the V segment lost 0 bases, leaving 5 bases of the junction unmatched. The germline gives CDR1 SGHNT, CDR2 YYREEE (reference sequence). CDR3: CASSLVQGAGTGELFF. The CDR3 region has the DNA TGTGCCAGCAGCTTGGTACAGGGGGCGGGGACCGGGGAGCTGTTTTTT.

This clone was seen only once. This specimen includes other DNA sequences encoding the same CDR3. V and J are TRBV9 and TRBJ2-6, with 8 bases matching TRBD2. Germline CDR1 SGDLS, CDR2 YYNGEE. This CDR3 is built from 15 residues. V shed 2 bases and J 4 bases; nucleotides not matched to a gene: 2. The CDR3 nucleotides read TGTGCCAGCAGCGTCGGGGGGGCAGGGGCCAACGTCCTGACTTTC. Translated: CASSVGGAGANVLTF.

The rearrangement links TRBV5-1 to TRBJ2-5, with TRBD2 matching over 10 bases. CDR3 length: 15 amino acids. The ends lost 0 bases at V and 3 bases at J; junction bases unmatched: 2. Germline CDR1 and CDR2: SGHRS and YFSETQ. CDR3 DNA sequence: TGCGCCAGCAGCTTGGTCACTAGCGGGGAAGAGACCCAGTACTTC. Translating gives CASSLVTSGEETQYF.

The V call is TRBV5-4, the J call TRBJ1-6; 8 nucleotides agree with TRBD1. The germline V gene encodes CDR1 SGHNT and CDR2 YYREEE (reference sequence). This CDR3 spans 15 amino acids. The junction had 7 bases not matched to a gene; V was cut back by 3 bases and J by 8 bases. The CDR3 protein is CASSWAGGRDSPLHF. For the CDR3, the DNA is TGTGCCAGCAGCTGGGCAGGGGGCAGAGATTCACCCCTCCACTTT.

V is TRBV5-4 and J is TRBJ1-1; no clear D gene. The CDR3 runs 15 residues. The germline CDR1 and CDR2 sequences are SGHNT and YYREEE (reference sequence). The V end lost 2 bases, the J end lost 0 bases, and 11 bases lay between the germline ends. The CDR3 reads CASSLGGPMNTEAFF. CDR3 sequence (DNA): TGTGCCAGCAGCTTAGGAGGGCCGATGAACACTGAAGCTTTCTTT.

The rearrangement uses TRBV7-2 and TRBJ1-5; tentatively, D is TRBD1 (5 bases). The CDR3 spans 13 residues. From germline, CDR1 is SGHTA and CDR2 FQGNSA. V lost 5 bases and J lost 4, with 9 bases in between. The DNA of the CDR3 is TGTGCCAGCAGCGCCAGGGCGAATCAGCCCCAGCATTTT. This gives the protein CASSARANQPQHF.

V is TRBV6-5 and J is TRBJ1-5, with a weak D call TRBD1 (6 bases). The CDR3 consists of 14 residues. From germline, CDR1 is MNHEY and CDR2 SVGAGI. V was pared by 6 bases and J by 4 bases, with 13 bases between. The CDR3 DNA reads as TGTGCCAGCAGACAAACAGGGAGAAATCAGCCCCAGCATTTT. Protein sequence: CASRQTGRNQPQHF.

The chain joins TRBV5-1 to TRBJ2-5, with 11 positions matching TRBD2. The CDR3 loop spans 17 amino acids. Germline CDR1 reads SGHRS; CDR2 reads YFSETQ. With V trimmed by 0 bases and J by 5 bases, 9 bases remained unmatched. In DNA, the CDR3 is TGCGCCAGCAGCTTGGCCGTCTCTCTAGCGGGGGGCGAGACCCAGTACTTC. Encoded protein: CASSLAVSLAGGETQYF.

The rearrangement links TRBV9 to TRBJ2-3, with D perhaps matching TRBD1 (5 bases). The CDR3 consists of 15 residues. Germline V gene sequence: CDR1 SGDLS, CDR2 YYNGEE. V lost 0 bases and J 2 bases, leaving 10 bases between the germline ends. CDR3 sequence (DNA): TGTGCCAGCAGCGTAGCCCCGGACAACACAGATACGCAGTATTTT. Encoded protein: CASSVAPDNTDTQYF.